This T cell receptor beta chain was identified during a study of CD8+CD57+ T cells in acquired aplastic anemia. This clonotype showed up just once. CDR1 SGHRS and CDR2 YFSETQ come from the germline V gene. The CDR3 loop spans 15 amino acids. Unmatched junction bases numbered 11, after V lost 7 bases and J lost 4 bases. Genomic DNA templated the TCR beta VDJ and CDR3 profiling. TCRdb processed the reads anew with MiXCR; each CDR3 protein has one entry. Of around 170,000 distinct CDR3 sequences listed, roughly half are singletons. All sequencing subjects had displayed CD8+CD57+ cell expansion on flow cytometry. Patients had received no therapy at the time of blood sampling.

The V call is TRBV5-1, the J call TRBJ2-5, with 9 bases that match TRBD2. Sequencing was performed on sorted CD4+, CD8+, or CD8+CD57+ T cells (not recorded which) from PBMCs. The receptor comes from a human donor with aplastic anemia. CDR3 DNA: TGCGCCAGCGGCCGGGGGAGTAGCGGGGGAGAGACCCAGTACTTC. Protein product: CASGRGSSGGETQYF.